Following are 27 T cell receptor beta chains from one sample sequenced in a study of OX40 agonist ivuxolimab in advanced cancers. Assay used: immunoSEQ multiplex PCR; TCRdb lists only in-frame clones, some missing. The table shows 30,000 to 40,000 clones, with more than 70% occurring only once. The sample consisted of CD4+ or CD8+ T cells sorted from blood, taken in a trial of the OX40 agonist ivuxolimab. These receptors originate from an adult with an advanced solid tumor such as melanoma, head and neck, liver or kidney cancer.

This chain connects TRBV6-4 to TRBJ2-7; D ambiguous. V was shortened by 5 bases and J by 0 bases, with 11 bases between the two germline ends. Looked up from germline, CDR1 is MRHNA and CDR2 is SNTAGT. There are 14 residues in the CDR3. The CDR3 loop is CASSYGQLSYEQYF. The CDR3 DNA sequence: TGTGCCAGCAGTTACGGGCAACTCTCCTACGAGCAGTACTTC.

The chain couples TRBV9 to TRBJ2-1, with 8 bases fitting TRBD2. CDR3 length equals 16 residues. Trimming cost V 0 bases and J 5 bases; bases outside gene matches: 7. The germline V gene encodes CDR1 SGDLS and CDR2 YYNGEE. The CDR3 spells CASSVGGAGDNNEQFF. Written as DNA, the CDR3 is TGTGCCAGCAGCGTAGGAGGAGCGGGAGACAACAATGAGCAGTTCTTC.

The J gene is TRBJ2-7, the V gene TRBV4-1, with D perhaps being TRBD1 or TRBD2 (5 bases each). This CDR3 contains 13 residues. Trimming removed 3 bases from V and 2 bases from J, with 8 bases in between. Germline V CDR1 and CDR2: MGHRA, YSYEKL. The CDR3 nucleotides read TGCGCCAGCAGCCAGGGACGTACCTACGAGCAGTACTTC. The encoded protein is CASSQGRTYEQYF.

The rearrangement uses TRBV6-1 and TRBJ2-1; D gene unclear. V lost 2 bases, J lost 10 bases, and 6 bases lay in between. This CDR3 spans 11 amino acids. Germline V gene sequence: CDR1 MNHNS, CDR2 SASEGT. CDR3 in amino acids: CASSEIGEQFF. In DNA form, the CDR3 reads TGTGCCAGCAGTGAAATAGGAGAGCAGTTCTTC.

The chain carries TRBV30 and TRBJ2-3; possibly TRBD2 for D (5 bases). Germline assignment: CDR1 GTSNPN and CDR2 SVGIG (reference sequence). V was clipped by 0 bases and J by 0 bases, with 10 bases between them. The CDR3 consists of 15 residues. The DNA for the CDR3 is TGTGCCTGGAGTGTACAAGCGGTTAGCACAGATACGCAGTATTTT. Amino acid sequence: CAWSVQAVSTDTQYF.

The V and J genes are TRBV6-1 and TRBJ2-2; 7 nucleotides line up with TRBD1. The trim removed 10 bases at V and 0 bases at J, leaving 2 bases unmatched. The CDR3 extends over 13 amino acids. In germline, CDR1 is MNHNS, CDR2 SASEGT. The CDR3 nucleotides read TGTGCCACCAGGGGGTCGAACACCGGGGAGCTGTTTTTT. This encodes CATRGSNTGELFF.

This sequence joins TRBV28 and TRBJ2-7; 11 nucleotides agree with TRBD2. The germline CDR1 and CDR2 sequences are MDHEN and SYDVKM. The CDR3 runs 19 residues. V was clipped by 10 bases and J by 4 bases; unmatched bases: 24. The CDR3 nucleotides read TGTGCCACCGGCACGCTTCTAGCGGGGGGCCCGACCCTAAATTACGAGCAGTACTTC. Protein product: CATGTLLAGGPTLNYEQYF. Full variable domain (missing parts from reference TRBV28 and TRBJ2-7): DVKVTQSSRYLVKRTGEKVFLECVQDMDHENMFWYRQDPGLGLRLIYFSYDVKMKEKGDIPEGYSVSREKKERFSLILESASTNQTSMYLCATGTLLAGGPTLNYEQYFGPGTRLTVT.

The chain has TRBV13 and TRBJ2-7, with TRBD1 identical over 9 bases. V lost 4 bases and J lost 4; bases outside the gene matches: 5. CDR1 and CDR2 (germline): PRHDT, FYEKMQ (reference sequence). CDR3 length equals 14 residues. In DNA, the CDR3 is TGTGCCAGCAGCTCACCCGGGACAGGGTACGAGCAGTACTTC. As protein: CASSSPGTGYEQYF. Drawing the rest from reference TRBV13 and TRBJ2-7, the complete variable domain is AAGVIQSPRHLIKEKRETATLKCYPIPRHDTVYWYQQGPGQDPQFLISFYEKMQSDKGSIPDRFSAQQFSDYHSELNMSSLELGDSALYFCASSSPGTGYEQYFGPGTRLTVT.

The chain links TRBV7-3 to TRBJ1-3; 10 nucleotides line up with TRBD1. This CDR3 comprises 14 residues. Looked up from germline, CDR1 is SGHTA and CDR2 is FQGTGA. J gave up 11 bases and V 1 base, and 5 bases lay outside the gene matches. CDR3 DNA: TGTGCCAGCAGCTTAATGGGACAGGGGAGCCCCATATATTTT. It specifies CASSLMGQGSPIYF.

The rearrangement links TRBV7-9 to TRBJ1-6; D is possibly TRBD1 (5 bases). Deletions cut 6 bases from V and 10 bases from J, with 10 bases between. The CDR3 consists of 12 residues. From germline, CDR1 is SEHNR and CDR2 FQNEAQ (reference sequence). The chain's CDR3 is CASRGGDSPLHF. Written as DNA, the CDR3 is TGTGCCAGCAGGGGGGGGGACTCACCCCTCCACTTT. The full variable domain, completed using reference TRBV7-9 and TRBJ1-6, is DTGVSQNPRHKITKRGQNVTFRCDPISEHNRLYWYRQTLGQGPEFLTYFQNEAQLEKSRLLSDRFSAERPKGSFSTLEIQRTEQGDSAMYLCASRGGDSPLHFGNGTRLTVT.

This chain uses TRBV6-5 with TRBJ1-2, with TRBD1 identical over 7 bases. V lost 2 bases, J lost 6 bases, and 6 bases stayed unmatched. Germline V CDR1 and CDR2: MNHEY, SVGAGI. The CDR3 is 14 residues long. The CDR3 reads CASSYMTGSDGYTF. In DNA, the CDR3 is TGTGCCAGCAGTTACATGACAGGGTCGGATGGCTACACCTTC.

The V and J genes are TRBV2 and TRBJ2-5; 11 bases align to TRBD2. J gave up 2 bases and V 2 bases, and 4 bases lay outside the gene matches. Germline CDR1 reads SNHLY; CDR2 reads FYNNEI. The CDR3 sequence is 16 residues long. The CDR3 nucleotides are TGTGCCAGCAGTGAAAGACTAGCGGGGCCTCAAGAGACCCAGTACTTC. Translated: CASSERLAGPQETQYF. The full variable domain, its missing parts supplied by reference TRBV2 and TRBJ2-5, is EPEVTQTPSHQVTQMGQEVILRCVPISNHLYFYWYRQILGQKVEFLVSFYNNEISEKSEIFDDQFSVERPDGSNFTLKIRSTKLEDSAMYFCASSERLAGPQETQYFGPGTRLLVL.

This chain's CDR3 is CASSLRRGTEAFF. The CDR3 coding sequence is TGCGCCAGCAGCCTCAGGAGGGGGACAGAAGCTTTCTTT. The chain is built from TRBV4-1 and TRBJ1-1; tentative D call: TRBD1 (6 bases). Germline values: CDR1 MGHRA, CDR2 YSYEKL. Trimming took off 4 bases at V and 8 bases at J, with 14 bases between the two ends. The CDR3 is 13 amino acids.

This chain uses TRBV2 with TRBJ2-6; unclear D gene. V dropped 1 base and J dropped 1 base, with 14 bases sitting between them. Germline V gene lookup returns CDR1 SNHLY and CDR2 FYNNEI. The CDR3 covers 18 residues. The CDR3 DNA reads TGTGCCAGCAGTGAAGGTTCCGAGTTAAGATCTGGGGCCAACGTCCTGACTTTC. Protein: CASSEGSELRSGANVLTF.

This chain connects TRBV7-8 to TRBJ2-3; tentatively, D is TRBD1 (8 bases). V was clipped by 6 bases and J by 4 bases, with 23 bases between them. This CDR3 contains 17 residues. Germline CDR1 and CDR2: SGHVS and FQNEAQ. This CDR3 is CASSLSTVTGGADTQYF. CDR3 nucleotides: TGTGCCAGCAGTTTGAGCACCGTTACAGGGGGGGCAGATACGCAGTATTTT.

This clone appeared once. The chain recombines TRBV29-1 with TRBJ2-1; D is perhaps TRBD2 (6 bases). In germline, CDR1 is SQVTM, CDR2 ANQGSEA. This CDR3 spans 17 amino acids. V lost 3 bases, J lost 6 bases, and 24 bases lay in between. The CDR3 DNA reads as TGCAGCGTTGAGTCTTTGCAGGGAGGACTTGTGGCCAATGAGCAGTTCTTC. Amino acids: CSVESLQGGLVANEQFF.

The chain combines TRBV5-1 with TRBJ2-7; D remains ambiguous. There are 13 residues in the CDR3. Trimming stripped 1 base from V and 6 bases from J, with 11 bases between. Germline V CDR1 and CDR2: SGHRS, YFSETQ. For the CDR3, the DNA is TGCGCCAGCAGCTTGTATCTAGTTGGCGAGCAGTACTTC. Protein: CASSLYLVGEQYF.

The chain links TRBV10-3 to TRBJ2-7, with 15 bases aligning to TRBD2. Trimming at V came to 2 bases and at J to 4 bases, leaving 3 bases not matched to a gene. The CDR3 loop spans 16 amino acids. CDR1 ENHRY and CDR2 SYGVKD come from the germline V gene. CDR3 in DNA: TGTGCCATCAGTGAGGGGACTAGCGGGGGGTTTTACGAGCAGTACTTC. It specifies CAISEGTSGGFYEQYF.

DNA for the CDR3: TGTGCCAGCAGCTTAGTCAGGGGAACCTACGAGCAGTACTTC. Translation: CASSLVRGTYEQYF. This sequence joins TRBV11-2 and TRBJ2-7; perhaps TRBD1 as D (6 bases). Deletions cut 1 base from V and 2 bases from J, with 9 bases between. The CDR3 sequence is 14 residues long. CDR1 is SGHAT and CDR2 is FQNNGV in the germline V gene.

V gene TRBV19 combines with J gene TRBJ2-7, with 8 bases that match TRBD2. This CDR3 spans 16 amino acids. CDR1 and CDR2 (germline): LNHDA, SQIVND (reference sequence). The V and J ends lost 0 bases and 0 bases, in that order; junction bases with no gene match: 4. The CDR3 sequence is CASSIDLSGASYEQYF. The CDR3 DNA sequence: TGTGCCAGTAGTATAGATCTTAGCGGGGCCTCCTACGAGCAGTACTTC.

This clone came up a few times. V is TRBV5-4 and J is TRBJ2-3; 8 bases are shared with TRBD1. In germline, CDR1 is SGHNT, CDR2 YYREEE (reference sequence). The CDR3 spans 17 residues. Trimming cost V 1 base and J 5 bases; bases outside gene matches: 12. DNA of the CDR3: TGTGCCAGCAGCTTGACCCGAGACAGGGGCAGGGTAGATACGCAGTATTTT. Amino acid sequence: CASSLTRDRGRVDTQYF.

CDR3 nucleotides: TGCGCCAGCAGTGAGCTGTCCTACAATGAGCAGTTCTTC. Amino acids: CASSELSYNEQFF. This chain connects TRBV10-2 to TRBJ2-1; D is unclear. V lost 2 bases and J lost 1, with 3 bases in between. The CDR3 covers 13 residues. Looked up from germline, CDR1 is WSHSY and CDR2 is SAAADI.

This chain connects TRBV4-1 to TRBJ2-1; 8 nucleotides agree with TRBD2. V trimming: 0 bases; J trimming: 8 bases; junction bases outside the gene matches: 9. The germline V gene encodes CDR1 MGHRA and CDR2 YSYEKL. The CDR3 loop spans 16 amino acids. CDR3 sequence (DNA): TGCGCCAGCAGCCAAGATCCTCGCGGGGGGTTGGATGAGCAGTTCTTC. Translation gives CASSQDPRGGLDEQFF.

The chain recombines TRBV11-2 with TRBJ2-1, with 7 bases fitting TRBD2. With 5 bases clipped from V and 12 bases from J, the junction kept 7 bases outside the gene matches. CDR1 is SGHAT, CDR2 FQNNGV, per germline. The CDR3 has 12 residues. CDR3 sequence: CASSGLGSGQFF. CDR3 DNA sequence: TGTGCCAGCAGCGGACTAGGGTCCGGGCAGTTCTTC.

The CDR3 region is CASSLIRQAYEQYF. CDR3 nucleotides: TGTGCCAGCAGTTTAATTCGACAGGCCTACGAGCAGTACTTC. The V gene is TRBV27, the J gene TRBJ2-7; D perhaps matches TRBD1 (6 bases). Trimming stripped 2 bases from V and 2 bases from J, with 10 bases between. The CDR3 length is 14 residues. In germline, CDR1 is MNHEY, CDR2 SMNVEV (reference sequence).

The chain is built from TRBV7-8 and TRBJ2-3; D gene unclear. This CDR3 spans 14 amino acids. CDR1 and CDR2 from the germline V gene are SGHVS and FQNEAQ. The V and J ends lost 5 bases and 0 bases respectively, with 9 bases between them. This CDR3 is CASSARSSTDTQYF. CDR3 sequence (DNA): TGTGCCAGCAGCGCGAGGTCCAGCACAGATACGCAGTATTTT.

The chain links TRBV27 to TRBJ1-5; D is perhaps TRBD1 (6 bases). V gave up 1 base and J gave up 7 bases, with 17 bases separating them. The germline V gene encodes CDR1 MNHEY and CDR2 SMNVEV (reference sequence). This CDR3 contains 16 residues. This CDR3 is CASSLLSPGAGQPQHF. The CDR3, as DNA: TGTGCCAGCAGTTTATTGAGTCCAGGGGCAGGACAGCCCCAGCATTTT.